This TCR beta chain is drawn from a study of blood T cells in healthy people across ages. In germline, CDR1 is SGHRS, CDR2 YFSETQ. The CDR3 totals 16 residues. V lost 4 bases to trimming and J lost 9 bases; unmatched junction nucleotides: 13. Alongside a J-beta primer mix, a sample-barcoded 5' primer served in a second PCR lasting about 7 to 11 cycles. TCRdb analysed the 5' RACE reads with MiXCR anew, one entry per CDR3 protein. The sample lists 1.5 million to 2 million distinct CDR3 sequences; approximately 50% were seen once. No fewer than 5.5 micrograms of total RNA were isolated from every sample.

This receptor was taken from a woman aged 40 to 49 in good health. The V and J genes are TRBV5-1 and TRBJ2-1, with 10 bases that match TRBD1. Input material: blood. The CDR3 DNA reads TGCGCCAGCAGCCCGACCCCGGGACAGGGGCTTAGTGAGCAGTTCTTC. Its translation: CASSPTPGQGLSEQFF.